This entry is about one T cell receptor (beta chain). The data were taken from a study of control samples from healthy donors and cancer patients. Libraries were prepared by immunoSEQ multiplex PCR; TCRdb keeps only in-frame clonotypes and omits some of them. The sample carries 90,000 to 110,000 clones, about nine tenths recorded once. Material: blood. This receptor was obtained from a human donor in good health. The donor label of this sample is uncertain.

The CDR3 DNA reads TGTGCCTGGGAGCCAAAGACCCCGGGCTCACCCCTCCACTTT. Translating it yields CAWEPKTPGSPLHF. The chain combines TRBV30 with TRBJ1-6; D call uncertain. The CDR3 totals 14 residues. Germline V gene lookup returns CDR1 GTSNPN and CDR2 SVGIG (reference sequence). V lost 5 bases and J lost 10, with 18 bases in between.